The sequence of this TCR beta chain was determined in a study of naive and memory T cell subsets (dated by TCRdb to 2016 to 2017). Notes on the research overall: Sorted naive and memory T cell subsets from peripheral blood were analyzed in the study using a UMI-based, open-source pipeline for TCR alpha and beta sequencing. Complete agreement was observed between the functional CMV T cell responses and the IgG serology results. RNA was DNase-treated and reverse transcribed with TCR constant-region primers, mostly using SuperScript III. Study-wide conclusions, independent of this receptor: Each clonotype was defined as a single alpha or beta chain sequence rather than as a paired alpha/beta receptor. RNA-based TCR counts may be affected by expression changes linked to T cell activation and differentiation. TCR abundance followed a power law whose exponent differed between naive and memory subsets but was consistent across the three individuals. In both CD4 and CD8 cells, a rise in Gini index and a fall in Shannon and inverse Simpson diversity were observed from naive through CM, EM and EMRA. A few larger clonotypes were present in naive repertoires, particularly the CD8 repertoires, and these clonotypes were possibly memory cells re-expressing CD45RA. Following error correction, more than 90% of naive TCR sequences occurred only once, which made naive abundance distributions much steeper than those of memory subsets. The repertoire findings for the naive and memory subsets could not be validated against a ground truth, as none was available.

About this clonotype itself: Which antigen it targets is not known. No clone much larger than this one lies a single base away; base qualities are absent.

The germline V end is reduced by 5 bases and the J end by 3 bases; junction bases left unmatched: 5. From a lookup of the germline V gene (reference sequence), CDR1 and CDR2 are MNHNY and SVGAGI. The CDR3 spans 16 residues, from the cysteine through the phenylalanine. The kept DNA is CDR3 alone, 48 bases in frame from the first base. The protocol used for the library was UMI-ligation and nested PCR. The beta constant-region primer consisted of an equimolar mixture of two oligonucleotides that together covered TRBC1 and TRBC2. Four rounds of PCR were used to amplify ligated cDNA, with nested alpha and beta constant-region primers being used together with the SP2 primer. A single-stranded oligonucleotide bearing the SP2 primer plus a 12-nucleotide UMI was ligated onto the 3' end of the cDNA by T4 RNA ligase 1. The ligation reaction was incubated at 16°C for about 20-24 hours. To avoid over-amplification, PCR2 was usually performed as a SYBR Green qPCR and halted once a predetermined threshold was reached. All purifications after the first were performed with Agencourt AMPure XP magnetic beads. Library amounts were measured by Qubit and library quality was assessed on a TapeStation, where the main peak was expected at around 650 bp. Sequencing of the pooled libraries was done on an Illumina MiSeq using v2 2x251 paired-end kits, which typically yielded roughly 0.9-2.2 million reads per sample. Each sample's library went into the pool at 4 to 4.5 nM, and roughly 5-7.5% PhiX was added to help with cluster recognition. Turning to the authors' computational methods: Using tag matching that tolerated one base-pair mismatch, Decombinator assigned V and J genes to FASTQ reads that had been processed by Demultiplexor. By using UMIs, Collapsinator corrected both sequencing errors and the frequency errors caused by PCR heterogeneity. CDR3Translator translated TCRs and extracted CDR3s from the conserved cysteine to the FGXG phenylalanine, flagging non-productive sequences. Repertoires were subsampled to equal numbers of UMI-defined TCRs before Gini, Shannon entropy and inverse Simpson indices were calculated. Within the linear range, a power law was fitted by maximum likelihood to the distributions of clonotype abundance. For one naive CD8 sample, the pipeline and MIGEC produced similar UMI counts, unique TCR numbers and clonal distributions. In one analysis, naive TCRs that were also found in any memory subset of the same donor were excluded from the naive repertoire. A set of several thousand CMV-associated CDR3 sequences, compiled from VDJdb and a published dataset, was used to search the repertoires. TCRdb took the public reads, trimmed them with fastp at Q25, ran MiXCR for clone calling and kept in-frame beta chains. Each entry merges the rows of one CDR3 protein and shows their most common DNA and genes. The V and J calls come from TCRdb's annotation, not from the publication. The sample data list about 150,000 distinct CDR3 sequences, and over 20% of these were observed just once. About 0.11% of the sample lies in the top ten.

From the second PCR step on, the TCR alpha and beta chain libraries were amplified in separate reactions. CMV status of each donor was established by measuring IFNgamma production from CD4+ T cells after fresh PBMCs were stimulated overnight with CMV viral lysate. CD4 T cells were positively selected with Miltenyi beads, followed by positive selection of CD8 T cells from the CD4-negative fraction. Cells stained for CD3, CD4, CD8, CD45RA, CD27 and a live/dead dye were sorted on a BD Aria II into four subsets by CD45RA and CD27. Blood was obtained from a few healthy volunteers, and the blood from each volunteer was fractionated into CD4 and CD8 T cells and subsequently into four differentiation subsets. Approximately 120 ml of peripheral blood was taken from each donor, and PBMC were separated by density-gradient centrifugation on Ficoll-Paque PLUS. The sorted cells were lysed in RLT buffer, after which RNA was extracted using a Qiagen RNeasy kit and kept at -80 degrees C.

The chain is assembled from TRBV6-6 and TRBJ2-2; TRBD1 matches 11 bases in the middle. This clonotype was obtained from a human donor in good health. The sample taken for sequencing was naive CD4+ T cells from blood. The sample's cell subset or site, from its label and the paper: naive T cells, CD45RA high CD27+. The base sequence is TGTGCCAGCAGTCACTGGGACAGGGGGGACACCGGGGAGCTGTTTTTT. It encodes CASSHWDRGDTGELFF.